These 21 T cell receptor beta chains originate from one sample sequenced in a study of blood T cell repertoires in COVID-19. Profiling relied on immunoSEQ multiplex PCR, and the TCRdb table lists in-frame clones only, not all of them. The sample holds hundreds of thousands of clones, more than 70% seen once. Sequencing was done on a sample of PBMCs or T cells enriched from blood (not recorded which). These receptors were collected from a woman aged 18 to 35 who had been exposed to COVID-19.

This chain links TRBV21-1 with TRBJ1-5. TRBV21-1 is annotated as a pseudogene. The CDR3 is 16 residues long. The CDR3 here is CASSTRVRRLGQPQHF. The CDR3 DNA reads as TGTGCCAGCAGCACTAGGGTCCGGAGGCTTGGTCAGCCCCAGCATTTT.

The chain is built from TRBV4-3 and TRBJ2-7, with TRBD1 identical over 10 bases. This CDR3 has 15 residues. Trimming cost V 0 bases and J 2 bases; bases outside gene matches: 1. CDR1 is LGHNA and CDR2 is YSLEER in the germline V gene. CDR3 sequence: CASSQEGQGAYEQYF. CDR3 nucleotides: TGCGCCAGCAGCCAAGAAGGACAGGGGGCCTACGAGCAGTACTTC.

DNA for the CDR3: TGTGCCAGCAGCCCCCGGGAGCACCAAAACATTCAGTACTTC. This gives the protein CASSPREHQNIQYF. This chain links TRBV14 with TRBJ2-4; tentative D call: TRBD2 (6 bases). CDR3 length equals 14 residues. CDR1 is SGHDN, CDR2 FVKESK, per germline. V lost 4 bases, J lost 5 bases, and 12 bases lay in between.

The CDR3 DNA reads as TGTGCCAGCAACGGGGAACGCTATGGCTACACCTTC. Encoded protein: CASNGERYGYTF. The chain links TRBV28 to TRBJ1-2, with D unclear. Looked up from germline, CDR1 is MDHEN and CDR2 is SYDVKM. CDR3 length: 12 amino acids. Deletions cut 7 bases from V and 4 bases from J, with 10 bases between.

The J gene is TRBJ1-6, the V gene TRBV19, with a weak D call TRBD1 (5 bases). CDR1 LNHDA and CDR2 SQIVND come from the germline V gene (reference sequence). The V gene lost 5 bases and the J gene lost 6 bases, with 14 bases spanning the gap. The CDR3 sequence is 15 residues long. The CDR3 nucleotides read TGTGCCAGTAGTGGTCCAGGGTTCTGTAATTCACCCCTCCACTTT. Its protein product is CASSGPGFCNSPLHF. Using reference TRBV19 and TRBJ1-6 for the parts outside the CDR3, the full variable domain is DGGITQSPKYLFRKEGQNVTLSCEQNLNHDAMYWYRQDPGQGLRLIYYSQIVNDFQKGDIAEGYSVSREKKESFPLTVTSAQKNPTAFYLCASSGPGFCNSPLHFGNGTRLTVT.

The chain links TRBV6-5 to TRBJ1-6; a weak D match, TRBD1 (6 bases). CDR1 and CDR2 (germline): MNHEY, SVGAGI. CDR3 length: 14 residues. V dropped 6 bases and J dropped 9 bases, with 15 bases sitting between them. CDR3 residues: CASRQGGRGSPLHF. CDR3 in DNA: TGTGCCAGCAGACAAGGGGGGAGGGGTTCACCCCTCCACTTT.

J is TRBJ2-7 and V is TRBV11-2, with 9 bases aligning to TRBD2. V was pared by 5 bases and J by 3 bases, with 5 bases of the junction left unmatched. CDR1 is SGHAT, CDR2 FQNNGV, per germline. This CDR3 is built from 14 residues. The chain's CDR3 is CASSPGTSFYEQYF. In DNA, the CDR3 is TGTGCCAGCAGCCCCGGGACTAGCTTCTACGAGCAGTACTTC.

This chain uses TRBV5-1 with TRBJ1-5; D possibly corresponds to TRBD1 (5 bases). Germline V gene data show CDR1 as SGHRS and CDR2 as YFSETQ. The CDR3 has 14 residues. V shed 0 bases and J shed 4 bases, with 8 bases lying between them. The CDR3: CASSLGGQNQPQHF. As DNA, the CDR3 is TGCGCCAGCAGCTTGGGAGGACAAAATCAGCCCCAGCATTTT.

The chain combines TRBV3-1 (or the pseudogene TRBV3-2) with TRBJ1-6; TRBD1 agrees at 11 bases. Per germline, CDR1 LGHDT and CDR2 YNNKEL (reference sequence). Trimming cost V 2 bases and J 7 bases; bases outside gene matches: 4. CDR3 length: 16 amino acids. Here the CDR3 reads CASSQIGTGGNSPLHF. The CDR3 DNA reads TGTGCCAGCAGCCAAATTGGGACAGGGGGAAATTCACCCCTCCACTTT.

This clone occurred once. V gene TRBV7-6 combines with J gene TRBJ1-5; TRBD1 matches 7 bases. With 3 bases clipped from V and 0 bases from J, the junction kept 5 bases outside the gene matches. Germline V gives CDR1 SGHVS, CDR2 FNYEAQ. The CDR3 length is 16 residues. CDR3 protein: CASSLGTADSNQPQHF. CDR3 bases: TGTGCCAGCAGCTTGGGGACAGCAGATAGCAATCAGCCCCAGCATTTT.

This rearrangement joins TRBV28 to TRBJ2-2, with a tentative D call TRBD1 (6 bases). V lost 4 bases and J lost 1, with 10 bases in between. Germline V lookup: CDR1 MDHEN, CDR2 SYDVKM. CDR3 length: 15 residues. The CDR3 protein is CASSYQGWNTGELFF. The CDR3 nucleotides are TGTGCCAGCAGTTACCAGGGGTGGAACACCGGGGAGCTGTTTTTT.

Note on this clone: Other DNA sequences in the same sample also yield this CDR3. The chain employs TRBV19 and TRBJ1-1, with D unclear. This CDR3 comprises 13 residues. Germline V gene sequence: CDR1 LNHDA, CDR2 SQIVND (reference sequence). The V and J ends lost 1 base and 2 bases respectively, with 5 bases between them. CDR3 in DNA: TGTGCCAGTAGTATAGCGGTTAACACTGAAGCTTTCTTT. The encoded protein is CASSIAVNTEAFF.

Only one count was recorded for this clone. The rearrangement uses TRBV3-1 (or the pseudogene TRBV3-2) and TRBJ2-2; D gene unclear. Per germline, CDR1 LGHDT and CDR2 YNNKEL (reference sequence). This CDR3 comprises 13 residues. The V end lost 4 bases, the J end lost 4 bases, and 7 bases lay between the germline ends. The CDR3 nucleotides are TGTGCCAGCAGCCCCCATAGCACCGGGGAGCTGTTTTTT. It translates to CASSPHSTGELFF.

CDR3 loop: CASSVLLSNQPQHF. Here the CDR3 DNA reads TGTGCCAGCAGCGTCTTATTAAGCAATCAGCCCCAGCATTTT. This chain connects TRBV28 to TRBJ1-5; D is uncertain. Trimming shortened V by 6 bases and J by 1 base, and 10 bases separated the two germline ends. CDR3 size: 14 residues. The germline gives CDR1 MDHEN, CDR2 SYDVKM.

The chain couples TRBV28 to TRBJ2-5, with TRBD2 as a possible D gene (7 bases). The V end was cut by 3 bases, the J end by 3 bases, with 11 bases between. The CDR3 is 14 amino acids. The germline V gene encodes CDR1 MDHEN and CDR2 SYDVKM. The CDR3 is CASSFSGGKETQYF. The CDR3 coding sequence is TGTGCCAGCAGTTTTTCGGGGGGCAAAGAGACCCAGTACTTC.

Here the CDR3 reads CSVAELTGNEQFF. The CDR3, as DNA: TGCAGCGTTGCTGAGCTAACAGGCAATGAGCAGTTCTTC. The chain is built from TRBV29-1 and TRBJ2-1; the D gene is possibly TRBD1 (5 bases). Germline CDR1 reads SQVTM; CDR2 reads ANQGSEA. This CDR3 is 13 amino acids long. V lost 4 bases and J lost 6, with 13 bases in between.

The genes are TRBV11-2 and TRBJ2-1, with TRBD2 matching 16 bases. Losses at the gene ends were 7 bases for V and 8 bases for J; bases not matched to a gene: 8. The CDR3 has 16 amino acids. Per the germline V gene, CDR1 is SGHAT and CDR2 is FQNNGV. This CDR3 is CASNPGLAGGPHEQFF. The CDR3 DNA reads TGTGCCAGCAACCCGGGACTAGCGGGAGGGCCCCATGAGCAGTTCTTC. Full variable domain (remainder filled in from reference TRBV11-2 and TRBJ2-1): EAGVAQSPRYKIIEKRQSVAFWCNPISGHATLYWYQQILGQGPKLLIQFQNNGVVDDSQLPKDRFSAERLKGVDSTLKIQPAKLEDSAVYLCASNPGLAGGPHEQFFGPGTRLTVL.

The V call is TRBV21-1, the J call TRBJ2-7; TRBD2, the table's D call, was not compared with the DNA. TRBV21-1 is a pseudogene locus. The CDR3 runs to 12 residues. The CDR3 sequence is CASSKGEAEQYF. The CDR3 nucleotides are TGTGCCAGCAGCAAAGGGGAGGCAGAGCAGTACTTC.

The CDR3, as DNA: TGTGCCAGCAGATCCCCGCAGGGGGCTCAAGAGACCCAGTACTTC. This sequence encodes CASRSPQGAQETQYF. The chain has TRBV28 and TRBJ2-5; 8 bases are shared with TRBD1. Losses at the gene ends were 6 bases for V and 2 bases for J; bases not matched to a gene: 8. CDR3 length: 15 residues. Germline V gene sequence: CDR1 MDHEN, CDR2 SYDVKM. The entire variable domain, with the rest obtained from reference TRBV28 and TRBJ2-5, is as follows: DVKVTQSSRYLVKRTGEKVFLECVQDMDHENMFWYRQDPGLGLRLIYFSYDVKMKEKGDIPEGYSVSREKKERFSLILESASTNQTSMYLCASRSPQGAQETQYFGPGTRLLVL.

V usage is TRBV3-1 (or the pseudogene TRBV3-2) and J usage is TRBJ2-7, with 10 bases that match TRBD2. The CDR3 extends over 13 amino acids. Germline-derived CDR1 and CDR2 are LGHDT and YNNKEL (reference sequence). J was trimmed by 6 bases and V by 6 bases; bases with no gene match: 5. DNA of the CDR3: TGTGCCAGCAGAAACAGCGGGGGGGGCGAGCAGTACTTC. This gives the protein CASRNSGGGEQYF.

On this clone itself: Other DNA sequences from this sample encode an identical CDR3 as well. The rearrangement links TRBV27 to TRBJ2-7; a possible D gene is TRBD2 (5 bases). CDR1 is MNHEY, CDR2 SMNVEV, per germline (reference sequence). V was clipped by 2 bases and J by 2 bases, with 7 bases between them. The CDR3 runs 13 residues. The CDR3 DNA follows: TGTGCCAGCAGTTTAAGGCGGGCCTACGAGCAGTACTTC. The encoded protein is CASSLRRAYEQYF.